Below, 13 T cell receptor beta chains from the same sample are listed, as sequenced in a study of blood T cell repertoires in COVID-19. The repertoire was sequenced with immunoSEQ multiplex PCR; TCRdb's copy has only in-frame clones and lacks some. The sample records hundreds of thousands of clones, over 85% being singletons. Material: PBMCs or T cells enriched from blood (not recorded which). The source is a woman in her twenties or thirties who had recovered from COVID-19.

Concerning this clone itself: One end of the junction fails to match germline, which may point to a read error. CDR3 nucleotides: TGTGCCAGCAATGAATACAGGGATGAAAAACTGTTTTTT. Its protein product is CASNEYRDEKLFF. The chain employs TRBV6-1 and TRBJ1-4, with TRBD1 as a possible D gene (6 bases). CDR3 size: 13 residues. Germline V gene lookup returns CDR1 MNHNS and CDR2 SASEGT.

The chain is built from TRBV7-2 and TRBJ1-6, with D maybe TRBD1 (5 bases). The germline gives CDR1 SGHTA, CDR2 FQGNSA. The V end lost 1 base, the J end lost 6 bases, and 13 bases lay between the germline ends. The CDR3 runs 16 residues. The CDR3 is CASSLEQALSNSPLHF. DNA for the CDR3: TGTGCCAGCAGCTTAGAACAGGCCTTGAGTAATTCACCCCTCCACTTT.

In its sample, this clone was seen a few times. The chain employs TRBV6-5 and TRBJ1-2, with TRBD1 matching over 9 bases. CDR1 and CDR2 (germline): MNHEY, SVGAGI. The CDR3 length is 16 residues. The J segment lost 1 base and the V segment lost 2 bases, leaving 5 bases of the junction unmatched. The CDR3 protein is CASSYTTGGLNYGYTF. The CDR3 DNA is TGTGCCAGCAGTTACACAACAGGGGGCCTTAACTATGGCTACACCTTC.

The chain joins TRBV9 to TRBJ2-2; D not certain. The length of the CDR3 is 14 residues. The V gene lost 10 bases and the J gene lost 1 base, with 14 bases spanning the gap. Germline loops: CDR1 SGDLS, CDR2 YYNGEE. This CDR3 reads CARKYRRNTGELFF. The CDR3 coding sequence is TGTGCCCGCAAATATCGGAGGAACACCGGGGAGCTGTTTTTT.

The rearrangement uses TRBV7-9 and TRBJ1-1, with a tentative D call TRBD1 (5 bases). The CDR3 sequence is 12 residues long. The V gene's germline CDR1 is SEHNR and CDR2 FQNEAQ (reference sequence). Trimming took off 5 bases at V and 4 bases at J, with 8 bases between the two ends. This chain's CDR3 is CASSPDSTEAFF. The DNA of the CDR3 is TGTGCCAGCAGCCCCGACAGCACTGAAGCTTTCTTT.

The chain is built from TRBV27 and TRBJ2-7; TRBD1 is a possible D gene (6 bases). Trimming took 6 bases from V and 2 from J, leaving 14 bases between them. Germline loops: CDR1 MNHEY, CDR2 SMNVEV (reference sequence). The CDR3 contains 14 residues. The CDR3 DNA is TGTGCCAGCAGAAAACCGGGACACACCTACGAGCAGTACTTC. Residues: CASRKPGHTYEQYF.

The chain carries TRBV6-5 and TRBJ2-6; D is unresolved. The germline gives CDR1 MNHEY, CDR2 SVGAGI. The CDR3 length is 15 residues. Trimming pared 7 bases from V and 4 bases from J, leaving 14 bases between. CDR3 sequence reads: CASKWLTWGANVLTF. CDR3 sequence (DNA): TGTGCCAGCAAGTGGCTTACGTGGGGGGCCAACGTCCTGACTTTC.

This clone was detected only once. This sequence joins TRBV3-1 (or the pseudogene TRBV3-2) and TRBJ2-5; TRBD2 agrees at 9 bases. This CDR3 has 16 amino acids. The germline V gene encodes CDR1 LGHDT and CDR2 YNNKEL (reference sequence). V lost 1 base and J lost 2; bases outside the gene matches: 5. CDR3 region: CASSQAPLAGQETQYF. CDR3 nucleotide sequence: TGTGCCAGCAGCCAAGCTCCCCTAGCGGGGCAAGAGACCCAGTACTTC.

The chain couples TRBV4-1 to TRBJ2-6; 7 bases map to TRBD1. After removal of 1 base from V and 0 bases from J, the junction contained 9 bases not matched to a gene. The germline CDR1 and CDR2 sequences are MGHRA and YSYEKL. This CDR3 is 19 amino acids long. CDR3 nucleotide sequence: TGCGCCAGCAGCCAAGCCGACAGGGCCATCTACTCTGGGGCCAACGTCCTGACTTTC. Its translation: CASSQADRAIYSGANVLTF.

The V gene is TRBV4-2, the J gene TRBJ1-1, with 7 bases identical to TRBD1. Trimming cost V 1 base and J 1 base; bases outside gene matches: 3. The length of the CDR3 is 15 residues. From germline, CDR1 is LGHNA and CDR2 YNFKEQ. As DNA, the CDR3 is TGTGCCAGCAGCCAAGTTGGGACAGCGAACACTGAAGCTTTCTTT. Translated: CASSQVGTANTEAFF.

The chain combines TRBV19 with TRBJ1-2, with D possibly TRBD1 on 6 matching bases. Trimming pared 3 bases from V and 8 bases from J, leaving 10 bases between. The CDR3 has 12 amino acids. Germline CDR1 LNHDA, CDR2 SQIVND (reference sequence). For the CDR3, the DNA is TGTGCCAGTAGTATGGCAGGGGACGGCTACACCTTC. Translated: CASSMAGDGYTF.

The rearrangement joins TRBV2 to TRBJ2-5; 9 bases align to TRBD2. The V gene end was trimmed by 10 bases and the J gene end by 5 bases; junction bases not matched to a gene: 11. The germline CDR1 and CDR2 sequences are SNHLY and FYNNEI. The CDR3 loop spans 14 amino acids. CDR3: CATLKLAGTETQYF. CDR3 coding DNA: TGTGCCACCCTGAAGCTAGCGGGAACGGAGACCCAGTACTTC.

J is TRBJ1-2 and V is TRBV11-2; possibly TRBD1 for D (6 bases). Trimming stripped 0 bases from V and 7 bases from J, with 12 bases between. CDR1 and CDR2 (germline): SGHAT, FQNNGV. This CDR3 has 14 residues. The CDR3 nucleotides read TGTGCCAGCAGCTTAGACAACAGGGTGGGTGGCTACACCTTC. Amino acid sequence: CASSLDNRVGGYTF.